This T cell receptor beta chain was retrieved from a study of cytomegalovirus exposure and HLA in healthy donors. Turning to the study itself: Counted in an early data release were 75 million to 85 million unique TCRs from HLA-typed donors. Assignment to the Caucasian-associated ancestry cluster applied to over 70% of the approximately 370 genotyped donors.

The PCR ran on 60 Vbeta and 13 Jbeta primers. TCRdb keeps only in-frame clones here, not all; method: immunoSEQ multiplex PCR. The repertoire holds approximately 150,000 clones, with around 75% as singletons. Of note for this clone: What it binds is not known.

Study results and caveats: Confirmation was obtained in vitro that a few CMV-associated chains are specific for CMV antigens. Cytomegalovirus-associated TCR beta chains were listed, numbering some 180.

The source material was PBMCs. The sequence was collected from a man younger than 35 in good health and CMV-seropositive.

This CDR3 is CASSERLGAYNEQFF. Here the CDR3 DNA reads TGCGCCAGCAGTGAGCGGCTAGGGGCCTACAATGAGCAGTTCTTC. The chain employs TRBV10-1 and TRBJ2-1; D might be TRBD1 (5 bases). V was pared by 2 bases and J by 2 bases, with 10 bases between. Per the germline V gene, CDR1 is WNHNN and CDR2 is SYGVQD (reference sequence). The CDR3 length is 15 residues.